What follows are 21 T cell receptor beta chains derived from one specimen sequenced in a study of blood T cell repertoires in COVID-19. The data were produced by immunoSEQ multiplex PCR, yet TCRdb's version contains in-frame clones alone and is incomplete. The sample includes approximately 9,600 clones, about nine tenths seen only once; the top ten take over 5.5%. The sequenced sample was peripheral blood. The receptors come from a human donor in a cohort sampled during active COVID-19.

The chain couples TRBV3-1 (or the pseudogene TRBV3-2) to TRBJ1-1; TRBD1 agrees at 8 bases. The length of the CDR3 is 12 residues. Germline V gives CDR1 LGHDT, CDR2 YNNKEL (reference sequence). With V trimmed by 6 bases and J by 3 bases, 0 bases remained unmatched. Here the CDR3 DNA reads TGTGCCAGCAGACAGGGGGACACTGAAGCTTTCTTT. Its protein is CASRQGDTEAFF.

V gene TRBV7-9 combines with J gene TRBJ2-1, with D possibly being TRBD1 (5 bases). The CDR3 has 13 amino acids. Trimming took off 1 base at V and 9 bases at J, with 10 bases between the two ends. Germline V CDR1 and CDR2: SEHNR, FQNEAQ (reference sequence). The CDR3 sequence: CASSLGREGEQFF. The DNA for the CDR3 is TGTGCCAGCAGCTTAGGCAGGGAAGGTGAGCAGTTCTTC.

The rearrangement joins TRBV28 to TRBJ2-2, with a possible D match to TRBD1 (6 bases). The CDR3 is 17 residues long. Trimming removed 3 bases at V and 3 bases at J, with 17 bases between. CDR1 MDHEN and CDR2 SYDVKM come from the germline V gene. The CDR3 protein is CASSFTGRGYHTGELFF. As DNA, the CDR3 is TGTGCCAGCAGTTTTACGGGCAGGGGCTACCACACCGGGGAGCTGTTTTTT.

The chain carries TRBV4-2 and TRBJ2-7, with D tentatively TRBD2 (5 bases). In germline, CDR1 is LGHNA, CDR2 YNFKEQ. The CDR3 loop spans 14 amino acids. The ends were cut back, 1 base at V and 4 bases at J, with 11 bases in the middle. The CDR3 loop is CASSQAPSGYEQYF. As DNA, the CDR3 is TGTGCCAGCAGCCAAGCCCCCAGCGGTTACGAGCAGTACTTC.

The chain has TRBV9 and TRBJ1-6; possibly TRBD1 for D (5 bases). The CDR3 spans 16 residues. Germline V gene lookup returns CDR1 SGDLS and CDR2 YYNGEE. V was shortened by 0 bases and J by 6 bases, with 13 bases between the two germline ends. The CDR3 reads CASSVGRGGVNSPLHF. For the CDR3, the DNA is TGTGCCAGCAGCGTAGGGAGGGGTGGAGTTAATTCACCCCTCCACTTT.

The chain carries TRBV4-1 and TRBJ1-5, with a weak D call TRBD1 (6 bases). The CDR3 is 18 amino acids. The V gene lost 0 bases and the J gene lost 4 bases, with 19 bases spanning the gap. From germline, CDR1 is MGHRA and CDR2 YSYEKL. The CDR3 nucleotides read TGCGCCAGCAGCCAAGAAACTCTCTCGGGGGGCGCGAATCAGCCCCAGCATTTT. Residues: CASSQETLSGGANQPQHF.

This clone was observed once. The chain employs TRBV27 and TRBJ2-1, with 12 bases fitting TRBD2. This CDR3 spans 14 amino acids. Germline V gene data show CDR1 as MNHEY and CDR2 as SMNVEV (reference sequence). The ends lost 6 bases at V and 8 bases at J; junction bases unmatched: 5. The DNA for the CDR3 is TGTGCCAGCAGGCTAGCGGGGGGGGTTTATGAGCAGTTCTTC. Its translation: CASRLAGGVYEQFF.

The chain uses TRBV27 and TRBJ2-7; TRBD1 agrees at 9 bases. J lost 4 bases, V lost 2 bases, and 6 bases had no gene match. The CDR3 has 15 amino acids. The V gene's germline CDR1 is MNHEY and CDR2 SMNVEV (reference sequence). CDR3 nucleotides: TGTGCCAGCAGTTTAAAGGGGACAGGGCCTTACGAGCAGTACTTC. Protein: CASSLKGTGPYEQYF.

This clone was detected only once. This chain uses TRBV3-1 (or the pseudogene TRBV3-2) with TRBJ1-3; tentative D call: TRBD1 (6 bases). The CDR3 spans 14 residues. The V end lost 4 bases, the J end lost 2 bases, and 9 bases lay between the germline ends. CDR1 and CDR2 (germline): LGHDT, YNNKEL (reference sequence). The CDR3 nucleotides are TGTGCCAGCAGCCCCCGGGACACTGGAAACACCATATATTTT. It yields the protein CASSPRDTGNTIYF.

V usage is TRBV6-5 and J usage is TRBJ2-5; 7 nucleotides align to TRBD1. Germline V gene sequence: CDR1 MNHEY, CDR2 SVGAGI. V gave up 6 bases and J gave up 9 bases; unmatched junction bases: 16. This CDR3 is 15 amino acids long. The CDR3 nucleotides read TGTGCCAGCAGCCAGGACAGGAGCCCCCTCTATGCCCAGTACTTC. Its protein product is CASSQDRSPLYAQYF.

The V gene is TRBV4-1, the J gene TRBJ1-6, with 7 nucleotides matching TRBD1. The CDR3 is 15 residues long. J lost 8 bases, V lost 4 bases, and 8 bases had no gene match. Germline assignment: CDR1 MGHRA and CDR2 YSYEKL. CDR3 region: CASSRGTDVYSPLHF. In DNA, the CDR3 is TGCGCCAGCAGCCGCGGGACAGACGTGTATTCACCCCTCCACTTT.

The chain is built from TRBV19 and TRBJ1-6; weak D call: TRBD1 (5 bases). Germline-derived CDR1 and CDR2 are LNHDA and SQIVND (reference sequence). The CDR3 contains 15 residues. V dropped 3 bases and J dropped 8 bases, with 14 bases sitting between them. In DNA form, the CDR3 reads TGTGCCAGTAGTATGGAAGGGGCCCCCTATTCACCCCTCCACTTT. Its protein product is CASSMEGAPYSPLHF.

This chain connects TRBV9 to TRBJ1-1; D might be TRBD1 (6 bases). The length of the CDR3 is 14 residues. CDR1 is SGDLS, CDR2 YYNGEE, per germline. V dropped 1 base and J dropped 3 bases, with 10 bases sitting between them. Written as DNA, the CDR3 is TGTGCCAGCAGCGTACAGGGGTCTCACACTGAAGCTTTCTTT. Its protein is CASSVQGSHTEAFF.

The genes are TRBV5-1 and TRBJ1-1; the D gene is possibly TRBD1 (6 bases). This CDR3 has 13 amino acids. Trimming removed 4 bases from V and 6 bases from J, with 13 bases in between. Germline loops: CDR1 SGHRS, CDR2 YFSETQ. CDR3 residues: CASSITGFPEAFF. The CDR3 bases are TGCGCCAGCAGCATTACAGGGTTCCCTGAAGCTTTCTTT.

This chain uses TRBV5-5 with TRBJ2-2, with D maybe TRBD2 (5 bases). The CDR3 extends over 19 amino acids. Germline CDR1 SGHKS, CDR2 YYEKEE (reference sequence). V lost 0 bases, J lost 1 base, and 19 bases lay in between. The CDR3: CASSLDKLWPGLNTGELFF. In nucleotides, the CDR3 is TGTGCCAGCAGCTTGGATAAACTGTGGCCGGGGTTGAACACCGGGGAGCTGTTTTTT.

In nucleotides, the CDR3 is TGTGCCAGCAGCTTAGACATCAGCTCCTACGAGCAGTACTTC. Amino acid sequence: CASSLDISSYEQYF. This chain uses TRBV7-9 with TRBJ2-7; D is unclear. The germline V gene has CDR1 SEHNR and CDR2 FQNEAQ (reference sequence). Trimming took off 1 base at V and 0 bases at J, with 7 bases between the two ends. The CDR3 totals 14 residues.

The J gene is TRBJ2-5, the V gene TRBV30, with 7 bases that match TRBD1. Per germline, CDR1 GTSNPN and CDR2 SVGIG (reference sequence). The CDR3 runs to 14 residues. J was trimmed by 5 bases and V by 4 bases; bases with no gene match: 10. The CDR3 region is CAWNRGLLVETQYF. The CDR3 nucleotides read TGTGCCTGGAACAGGGGTTTATTGGTTGAGACCCAGTACTTC.

This clone was seen only a few times. A read error may explain this, as a much larger clone is one base away. Within the sample, other DNA sequences also encode this same CDR3. This chain connects TRBV7-9 to TRBJ2-2; 9 bases are a match to TRBD2. In germline, CDR1 is SEHNR, CDR2 FQNEAQ (reference sequence). The V gene end was trimmed by 4 bases and the J gene end by 1 base; junction bases not matched to a gene: 10. The CDR3 length is 18 residues. Here the CDR3 reads CASSSPRGGAGNTGELFF. The CDR3 DNA follows: TGTGCCAGCAGCTCTCCTCGCGGGGGGGCCGGGAACACCGGGGAGCTGTTTTTT.

This sequence joins TRBV28 and TRBJ2-3; D unclear. V lost 5 bases to trimming and J lost 4 bases, with 10 bases between them. Germline-derived CDR1 and CDR2 are MDHEN and SYDVKM. The CDR3 runs 13 residues. The CDR3 sequence is CASSPSRPDTQYF. DNA of the CDR3: TGTGCCAGCAGTCCGTCCCGTCCAGATACGCAGTATTTT.

This chain connects TRBV2 to TRBJ1-5, with D maybe TRBD1 (5 bases). Trimming pared 2 bases from V and 3 bases from J, leaving 23 bases between. Germline CDR1 and CDR2: SNHLY and FYNNEI. The CDR3 spans 19 residues. CDR3 region: CASSESGFPAGPPNQPQHF. CDR3 nucleotide sequence: TGTGCCAGCAGTGAAAGTGGGTTCCCCGCGGGGCCCCCCAATCAGCCCCAGCATTTT.

The chain joins TRBV18 to TRBJ1-1; no reliable D call. The CDR3 totals 16 residues. Germline lookup yields CDR1 KGHSH and CDR2 LQKENI. V lost 0 bases to trimming and J lost 2 bases, with 13 bases between them. The CDR3 nucleotides are TGTGCCAGCTCACCACCGTCCCGCGGTGATAACACTGAAGCTTTCTTT. Its protein product is CASSPPSRGDNTEAFF.